One and the same sample provided the 3 T cell receptor beta chains below, sequenced in a study of CD8 T cells in Susac syndrome (dated by TCRdb to between 2019 and 2020). Libraries were built with the immunoSEQ multiplex PCR assay. RNA was extracted using the RNeasy kit, and about 0.45 to 1 ug of the RNA was reverse transcribed with random hexamers. TCRdb reran the public reads through fastp at Q25 and MiXCR, keeping productive beta chains. Duplicate CDR3 protein sequences are folded into a single record with the most common DNA and genes. This sample comprises around 190,000 distinct CDR3 sequences, 90% to 95% of them detected only once. The ten biggest clones cover 0.15% to 0.2% of the sample. Input material: CD8+ T cells from PBMCs. The receptors shown here come from a human donor with multiple sclerosis.

This sequence joins TRBV13 and TRBJ1-1; TRBD1 matches at 7 bases. This CDR3 is 13 amino acids long. With 6 bases clipped from V and 3 bases from J, the junction kept 4 bases outside the gene matches. Germline V gene data show CDR1 as PRHDT and CDR2 as FYEKMQ (reference sequence). CDR3 sequence (DNA): TGTGCCAGCAGTACAGGGGTGTACACTGAAGCTTTCTTT. This codes for CASSTGVYTEAFF.

This sequence joins TRBV20-1 and TRBJ2-1, with no clear D. The V gene's germline CDR1 is DFQATT and CDR2 SNEGSKA (reference sequence). This CDR3 spans 13 amino acids. Trimming pared 0 bases from V and 9 bases from J, leaving 12 bases between. The CDR3 nucleotides read TGCAGTGCTAGAGATCTGGGTTCGGGTGAGCAGTTCTTC. Its translation: CSARDLGSGEQFF.

CDR3 nucleotide sequence: TGTGCCAGCCAAGACAGGGACTCCTACGAGCAGTACTTC. Protein product: CASQDRDSYEQYF. V and J are TRBV13 and TRBJ2-7, with 7 bases matching TRBD1. The CDR3 is made up of 13 amino acids. V lost 8 bases, J lost 0 bases, and 4 bases stayed unmatched. CDR1 is PRHDT, CDR2 FYEKMQ, per germline (reference sequence).